Each of the 3 T cell receptor beta chains below was sequenced from the same sample in a study of blood T cell repertoires in COVID-19. Clones were read by immunoSEQ multiplex PCR, and TCRdb kept only the in-frame ones, dropping some. This table holds 240,000 or so clones, around 90% found once. Sequencing was carried out using peripheral blood. These receptors all stem from a woman younger than 45 with acute or convalescent COVID-19.

The rearrangement links TRBV7-2 to TRBJ1-5; 8 bases align to TRBD1. Germline V gene lookup returns CDR1 SGHTA and CDR2 FQGNSA. The CDR3 covers 15 residues. V was clipped by 5 bases and J by 0 bases; unmatched bases: 3. This CDR3 is CASSADRDSNQPQHF. Written as DNA, the CDR3 is TGTGCCAGCAGCGCGGACAGGGATAGCAATCAGCCCCAGCATTTT.

The CDR3 DNA reads TGTGCCAGCAGAAACGACAGGGCGTCAAACATTCAGTACTTC. Translation gives CASRNDRASNIQYF. The rearrangement uses TRBV27 and TRBJ2-4; 7 bases are a match to TRBD1. The V and J ends lost 6 bases and 6 bases, in that order; junction bases with no gene match: 8. The CDR3 sequence is 14 residues long. In germline, CDR1 is MNHEY, CDR2 SMNVEV (reference sequence).

The sample holds one count of this clone. The J gene is TRBJ2-5, the V gene TRBV19; possibly TRBD1 for D (6 bases). Per germline, CDR1 LNHDA and CDR2 SQIVND (reference sequence). The CDR3 runs to 15 residues. The V gene lost 5 bases and the J gene lost 1 base, with 14 bases spanning the gap. This chain's CDR3 is CASSFRTEIQETQYF. The CDR3 bases are TGTGCCAGTAGTTTTCGGACAGAGATCCAAGAGACCCAGTACTTC.